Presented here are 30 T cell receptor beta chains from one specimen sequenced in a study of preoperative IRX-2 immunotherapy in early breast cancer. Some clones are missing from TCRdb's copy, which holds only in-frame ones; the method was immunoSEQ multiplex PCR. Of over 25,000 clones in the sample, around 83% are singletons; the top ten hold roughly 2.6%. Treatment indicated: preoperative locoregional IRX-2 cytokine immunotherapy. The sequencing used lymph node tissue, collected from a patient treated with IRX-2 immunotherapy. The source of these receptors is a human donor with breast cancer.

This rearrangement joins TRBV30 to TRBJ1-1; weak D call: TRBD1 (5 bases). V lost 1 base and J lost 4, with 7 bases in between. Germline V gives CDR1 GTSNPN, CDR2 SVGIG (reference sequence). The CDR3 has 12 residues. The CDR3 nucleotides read TGTGCCTGGAGTGGCGGGACCACTGAAGCTTTCTTT. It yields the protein CAWSGGTTEAFF.

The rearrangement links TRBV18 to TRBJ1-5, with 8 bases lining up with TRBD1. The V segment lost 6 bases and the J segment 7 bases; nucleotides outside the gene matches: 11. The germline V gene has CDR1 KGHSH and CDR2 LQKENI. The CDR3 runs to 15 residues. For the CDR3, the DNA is TGTGCCAGCTCTCTACGGGCAGGGGGCGAACAGCCCCAGCATTTT. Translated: CASSLRAGGEQPQHF. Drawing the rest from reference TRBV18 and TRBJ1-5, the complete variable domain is NAGVMQNPRHLVRRRGQEARLRCSPMKGHSHVYWYRQLPEEGLKFMVYLQKENIIDESGMPKERFSAEFPKEGPSILRIQQVVRGDSAAYFCASSLRAGGEQPQHFGDGTRLSIL.

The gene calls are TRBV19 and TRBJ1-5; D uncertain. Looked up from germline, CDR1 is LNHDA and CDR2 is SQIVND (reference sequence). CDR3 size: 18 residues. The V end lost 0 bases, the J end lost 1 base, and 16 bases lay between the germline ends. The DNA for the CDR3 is TGTGCCAGTAGTATAGAGGTAGGCGGGGAGCGAAGCAATCAGCCCCAGCATTTT. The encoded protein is CASSIEVGGERSNQPQHF.

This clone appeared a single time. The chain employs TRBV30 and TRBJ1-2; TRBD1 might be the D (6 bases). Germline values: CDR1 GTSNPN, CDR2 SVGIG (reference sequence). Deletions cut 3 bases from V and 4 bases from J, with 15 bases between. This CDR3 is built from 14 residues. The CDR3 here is CAWRETGLIYGYTF. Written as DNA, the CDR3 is TGTGCCTGGAGAGAGACAGGACTCATCTATGGCTACACCTTC.

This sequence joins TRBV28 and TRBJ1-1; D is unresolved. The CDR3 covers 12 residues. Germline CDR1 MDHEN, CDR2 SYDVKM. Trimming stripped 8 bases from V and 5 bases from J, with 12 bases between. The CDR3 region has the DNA TGTGCCAGCGGGCCCCTGGGGACTGAAGCTTTCTTT. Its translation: CASGPLGTEAFF.

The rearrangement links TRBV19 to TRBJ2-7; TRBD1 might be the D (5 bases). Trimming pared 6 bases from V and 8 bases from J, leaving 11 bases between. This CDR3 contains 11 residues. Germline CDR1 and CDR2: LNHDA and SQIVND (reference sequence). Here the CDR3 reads CASRWGRKQYF. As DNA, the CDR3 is TGTGCCAGTAGATGGGGCCGCAAGCAGTACTTC.

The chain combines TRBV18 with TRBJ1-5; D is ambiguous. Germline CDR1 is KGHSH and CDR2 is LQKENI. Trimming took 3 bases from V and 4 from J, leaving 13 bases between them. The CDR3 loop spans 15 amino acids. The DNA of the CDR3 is TGTGCCAGCTCACCGAGGAACTACGGGAATCAGCCCCAGCATTTT. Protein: CASSPRNYGNQPQHF.

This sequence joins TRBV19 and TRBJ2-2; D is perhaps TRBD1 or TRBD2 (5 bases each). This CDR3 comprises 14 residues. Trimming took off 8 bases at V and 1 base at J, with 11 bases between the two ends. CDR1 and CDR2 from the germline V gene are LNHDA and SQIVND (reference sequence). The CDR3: CASSWGRNTGELFF. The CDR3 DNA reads TGTGCCAGTTCTTGGGGACGGAACACCGGGGAGCTGTTTTTT.

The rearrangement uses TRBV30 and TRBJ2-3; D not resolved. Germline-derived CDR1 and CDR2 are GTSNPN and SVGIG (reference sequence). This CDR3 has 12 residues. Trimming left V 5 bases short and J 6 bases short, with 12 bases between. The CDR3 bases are TGTGCCTGGGCATTTATCAGGGATACGCAGTATTTT. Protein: CAWAFIRDTQYF.

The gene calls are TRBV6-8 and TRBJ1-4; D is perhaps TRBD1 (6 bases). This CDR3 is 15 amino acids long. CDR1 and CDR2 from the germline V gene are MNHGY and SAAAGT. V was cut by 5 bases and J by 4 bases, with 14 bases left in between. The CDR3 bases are TGTGCCAGCAGTCACAGGGACACATATAATGAAAAACTGTTTTTT. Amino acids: CASSHRDTYNEKLFF.

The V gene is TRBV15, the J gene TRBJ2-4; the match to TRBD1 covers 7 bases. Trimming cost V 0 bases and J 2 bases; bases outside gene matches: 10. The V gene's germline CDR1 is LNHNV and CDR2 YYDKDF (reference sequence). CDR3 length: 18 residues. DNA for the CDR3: TGTGCCACCAGCAGAGACCCGACAGGGAAGGGAACCAAAAACATTCAGTACTTC. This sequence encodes CATSRDPTGKGTKNIQYF.

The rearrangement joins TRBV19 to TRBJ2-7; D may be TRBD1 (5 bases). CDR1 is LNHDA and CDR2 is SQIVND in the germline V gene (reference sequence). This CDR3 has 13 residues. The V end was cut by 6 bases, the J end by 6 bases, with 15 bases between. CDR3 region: CASSTGRGLEQYF. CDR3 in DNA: TGTGCCAGTAGCACAGGTAGGGGCCTCGAGCAGTACTTC. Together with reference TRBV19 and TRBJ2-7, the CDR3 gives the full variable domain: DGGITQSPKYLFRKEGQNVTLSCEQNLNHDAMYWYRQDPGQGLRLIYYSQIVNDFQKGDIAEGYSVSREKKESFPLTVTSAQKNPTAFYLCASSTGRGLEQYFGPGTRLTVT.

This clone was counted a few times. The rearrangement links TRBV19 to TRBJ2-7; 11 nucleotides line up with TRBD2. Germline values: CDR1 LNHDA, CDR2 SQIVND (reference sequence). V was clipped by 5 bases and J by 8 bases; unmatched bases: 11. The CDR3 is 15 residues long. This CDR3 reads CASSAGTSGSAQQYF. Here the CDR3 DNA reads TGTGCCAGTAGTGCAGGTACTAGCGGGAGTGCGCAGCAGTACTTC.

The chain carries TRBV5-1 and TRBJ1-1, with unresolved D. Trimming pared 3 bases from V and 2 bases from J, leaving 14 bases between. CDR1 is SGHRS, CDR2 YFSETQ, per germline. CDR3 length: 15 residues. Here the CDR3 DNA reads TGCGCCAGCAGCTCCCTTTTTGCAGGCAACACTGAAGCTTTCTTT. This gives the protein CASSSLFAGNTEAFF.

CDR3 bases: TGCGCCAGCAGCTTTCAGAAGGGGGATACGCAGTATTTT. Translation gives CASSFQKGDTQYF. The chain couples TRBV23-1 to TRBJ2-3; D is possibly TRBD1 (5 bases). TRBV23-1 is labeled an ORF, and its function is uncertain. CDR3 length: 13 amino acids. V lost 6 bases and J lost 6, with 13 bases in between.

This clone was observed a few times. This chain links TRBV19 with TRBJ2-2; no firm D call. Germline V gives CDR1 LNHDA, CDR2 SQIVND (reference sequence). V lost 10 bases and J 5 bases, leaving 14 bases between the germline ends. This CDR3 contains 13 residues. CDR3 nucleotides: TGTGCCACCAGACACCTGTATACCGGGGAGCTGTTTTTT. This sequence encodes CATRHLYTGELFF.

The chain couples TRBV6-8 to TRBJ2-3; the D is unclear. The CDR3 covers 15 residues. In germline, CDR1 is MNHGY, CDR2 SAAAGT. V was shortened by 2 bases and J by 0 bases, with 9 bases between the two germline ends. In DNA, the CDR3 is TGTGCCAGCAGTTACGGCGAGGTTAGCACAGATACGCAGTATTTT. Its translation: CASSYGEVSTDTQYF.

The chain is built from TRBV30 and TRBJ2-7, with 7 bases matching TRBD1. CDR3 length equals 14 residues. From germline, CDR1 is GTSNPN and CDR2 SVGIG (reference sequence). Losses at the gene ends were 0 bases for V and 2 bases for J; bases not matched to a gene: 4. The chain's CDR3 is CAWSVQDRPYEQYF. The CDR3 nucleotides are TGTGCCTGGAGTGTTCAGGACAGGCCCTACGAGCAGTACTTC.

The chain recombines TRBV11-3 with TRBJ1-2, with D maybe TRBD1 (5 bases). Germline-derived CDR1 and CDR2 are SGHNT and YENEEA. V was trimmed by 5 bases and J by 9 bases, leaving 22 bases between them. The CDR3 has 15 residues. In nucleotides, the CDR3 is TGTGCCAGCAGCCCAGTCGGGGACGTCTGGTTTAGCTACACCTTC. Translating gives CASSPVGDVWFSYTF.

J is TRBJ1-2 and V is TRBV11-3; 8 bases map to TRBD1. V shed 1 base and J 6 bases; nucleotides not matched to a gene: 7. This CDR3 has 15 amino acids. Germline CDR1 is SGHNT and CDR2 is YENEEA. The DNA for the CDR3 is TGTGCCAGCAGCTTAGGGCCCGGGACAGGCCATGGCTACACCTTC. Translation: CASSLGPGTGHGYTF.

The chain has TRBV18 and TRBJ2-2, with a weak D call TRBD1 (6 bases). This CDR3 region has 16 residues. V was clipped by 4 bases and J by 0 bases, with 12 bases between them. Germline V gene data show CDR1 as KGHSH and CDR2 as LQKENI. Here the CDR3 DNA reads TGTGCCAGCTCACGGTGGACAGACGCGAACACCGGGGAGCTGTTTTTT. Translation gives CASSRWTDANTGELFF. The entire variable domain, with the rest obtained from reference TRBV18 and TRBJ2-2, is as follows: NAGVMQNPRHLVRRRGQEARLRCSPMKGHSHVYWYRQLPEEGLKFMVYLQKENIIDESGMPKERFSAEFPKEGPSILRIQQVVRGDSAAYFCASSRWTDANTGELFFGEGSRLTVL.

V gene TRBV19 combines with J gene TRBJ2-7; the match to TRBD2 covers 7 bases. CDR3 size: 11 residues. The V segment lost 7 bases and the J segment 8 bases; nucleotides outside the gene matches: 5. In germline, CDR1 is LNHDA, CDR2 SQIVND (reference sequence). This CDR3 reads CASNPGGKQYF. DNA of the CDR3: TGTGCCAGTAATCCGGGAGGAAAGCAGTACTTC.

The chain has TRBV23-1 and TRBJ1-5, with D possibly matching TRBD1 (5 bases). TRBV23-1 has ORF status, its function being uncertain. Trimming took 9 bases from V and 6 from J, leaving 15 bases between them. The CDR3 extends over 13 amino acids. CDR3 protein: CASQGCNRQPQHF. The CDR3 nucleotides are TGCGCCAGTCAGGGTTGTAACCGTCAGCCCCAGCATTTT.

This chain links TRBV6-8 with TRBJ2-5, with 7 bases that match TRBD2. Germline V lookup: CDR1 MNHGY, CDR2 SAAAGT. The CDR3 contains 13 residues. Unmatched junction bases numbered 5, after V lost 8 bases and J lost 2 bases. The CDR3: CASRGDGQETQYF. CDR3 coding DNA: TGTGCCAGCCGGGGGGACGGACAAGAGACCCAGTACTTC.

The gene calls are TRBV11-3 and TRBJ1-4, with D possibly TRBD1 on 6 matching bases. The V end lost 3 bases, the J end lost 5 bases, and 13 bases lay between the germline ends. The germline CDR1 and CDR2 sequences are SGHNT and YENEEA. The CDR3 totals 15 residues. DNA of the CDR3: TGTGCCAGCAGCTTGGGGGCGGGGAGGAATGAAAAACTGTTTTTT. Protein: CASSLGAGRNEKLFF.

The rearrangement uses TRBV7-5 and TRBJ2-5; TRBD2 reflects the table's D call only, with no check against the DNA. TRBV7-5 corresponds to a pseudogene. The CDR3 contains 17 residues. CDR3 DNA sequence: TGTGCCAGCAGCCCCGGACTAGCGGGAGGGCCGAGGGAGACCCAGTACTTC. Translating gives CASSPGLAGGPRETQYF.

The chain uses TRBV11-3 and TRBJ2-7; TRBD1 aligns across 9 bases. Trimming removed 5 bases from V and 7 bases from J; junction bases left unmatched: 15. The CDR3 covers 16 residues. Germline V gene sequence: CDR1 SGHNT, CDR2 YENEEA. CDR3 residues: CASSILQGAALGEQYF. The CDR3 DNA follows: TGTGCCAGCAGCATACTACAGGGGGCGGCCTTAGGTGAGCAGTACTTC.

In DNA form, the CDR3 reads TGTGCCAGCAGTTACGGAGGGGACTGGGGTTCACCCCTCCACTTT. Translation: CASSYGGDWGSPLHF. This chain uses TRBV6-8 with TRBJ1-6, with D possibly TRBD1 on 5 matching bases. CDR1 is MNHGY and CDR2 is SAAAGT in the germline V gene. V lost 2 bases, J lost 9 bases, and 14 bases lay in between. The CDR3 sequence is 15 residues long.

The CDR3 DNA sequence: TGTGCCAGTAGTCCCAGGCAGGGATTTAGTAGCTATGGCTACACCTTC. This codes for CASSPRQGFSSYGYTF. The chain recombines TRBV19 with TRBJ1-2; tentative D call: TRBD1 (5 bases). This CDR3 spans 16 amino acids. Germline assignment: CDR1 LNHDA and CDR2 SQIVND (reference sequence). V was trimmed by 5 bases and J by 4 bases, leaving 20 bases between them.

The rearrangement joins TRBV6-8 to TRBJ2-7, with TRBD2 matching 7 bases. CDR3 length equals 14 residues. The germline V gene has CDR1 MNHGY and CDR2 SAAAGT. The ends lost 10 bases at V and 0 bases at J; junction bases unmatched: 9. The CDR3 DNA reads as TGTGCCACGTGGGGAGGGGTGATCTCCTACGAGCAGTACTTC. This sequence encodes CATWGGVISYEQYF.